This T cell receptor (beta chain) appears in the sequencing data of a study of shared clonotypes between healthy human individuals. Study at large: CD4 naive and CD4 memory each took three plates per donor, while CD8 naive took two and CD8 memory one. Overall study results and limits: Only a few donors were included, so the genetic and exposure-history diversity represented was limited.

The protocol was immunoSEQ multiplex PCR, while the TCRdb copy is restricted to in-frame clones and leaves out a portion. The sample has 1.5 million to 2.5 million clones, about 95% seen once; the top ten hold around 1.2%. CD45RO-negative cells were positively selected for CCR7, leaving out terminally differentiated effector memory CD45RA+ cells. The CDR3 totals 14 residues. Germline V gene lookup returns CDR1 SGHTA and CDR2 FQGNSA. Notes on this clone: Its antigen is unidentified. The junction differs from germline at one of its ends, possibly a read error.

Sequenced material: naive CD8+ T cells sorted from blood. The sequence was obtained from a man between 18 and 35 years old in good health. V usage is TRBV7-2 and J usage is TRBJ1-4; the D is unclear. The CDR3 loop is CASSLAGSNEKLFF. In DNA form, the CDR3 reads TGTGCCAGCAGCTTAGCGGGATCTAACGAAAAACTGTTTTTT.